Presented here are 8 T cell receptor beta chains from one specimen sequenced in a study of shared clonotypes between healthy human individuals (dated by TCRdb to the early 2020s). Libraries were made using the immunoSEQ multiplex PCR assay. TCRdb took this table from immuneACCESS and kept in-frame rearrangements with V and J called. Such tables lack part of the clones; where checked against another copy, unresolved V genes explain under half of the gap, and the rest is unexplained. Here the sample has approximately 2.5 million clones; roughly nine tenths occur a single time. Over 0.12% of the sample comes from the top ten. The sample taken for sequencing was naive CD4+ T cells sorted from blood. The label giving this sample's cell subset or site can be read as: CD45RA+ positively selected. These TCRs come from a man between 18 and 35 years old in good health.

Notes on this clone: Different DNA sequences within this sample yield the same CDR3. J is TRBJ2-1 and V is TRBV6-6; D is perhaps TRBD2 (6 bases). The CDR3 is 15 residues long. In germline, CDR1 is MNHNY, CDR2 SVGAGI (reference sequence). V lost 2 bases and J lost 0, with 8 bases in between. In nucleotides, the CDR3 is TGTGCCAGCAGTTACGGAGGGCTCTCCTACAATGAGCAGTTCTTC. This sequence encodes CASSYGGLSYNEQFF.

This chain joins TRBV6-6 and TRBJ1-6; weak D call: TRBD1 (5 bases). Germline CDR1 MNHNY, CDR2 SVGAGI (reference sequence). This CDR3 region has 15 residues. V lost 5 bases to trimming and J lost 5 bases, with 13 bases between them. The CDR3 DNA reads as TGTGCCAGCAGTCAGCAGGGTTCGGATAATTCACCCCTCCACTTT. Amino acid sequence: CASSQQGSDNSPLHF.

The chain recombines TRBV6-1 with TRBJ1-6; D gene uncertain. The germline CDR1 and CDR2 sequences are MNHNS and SASEGT. This CDR3 has 18 amino acids. Trimming removed 2 bases at V and 8 bases at J, with 22 bases between. CDR3 amino acids: CASSETIMPGFVYSPLHF. CDR3 in DNA: TGTGCCAGCAGTGAAACTATTATGCCCGGTTTTGTCTATTCACCCCTCCACTTT.

The genes are TRBV4-1 and TRBJ2-2; D call uncertain. The CDR3 runs to 11 residues. Germline V gene sequence: CDR1 MGHRA, CDR2 YSYEKL. V lost 3 bases and J lost 8, with 4 bases in between. The CDR3 sequence: CASSHAGELFF. DNA of the CDR3: TGCGCCAGCAGCCATGCAGGGGAGCTGTTTTTT.

This rearrangement joins TRBV7-6 to TRBJ2-7; 7 nucleotides agree with TRBD1. This CDR3 spans 14 amino acids. With 6 bases clipped from V and 1 base from J, the junction kept 6 bases outside the gene matches. Germline loops: CDR1 SGHVS, CDR2 FNYEAQ. CDR3 protein: CASSSDRRSYEQYF. CDR3 in DNA: TGTGCCAGCAGTTCGGACAGGAGGTCCTACGAGCAGTACTTC.

V and J are TRBV6-1 and TRBJ1-5; tentative D call: TRBD1 (5 bases). CDR1 MNHNS and CDR2 SASEGT come from the germline V gene. This CDR3 spans 16 amino acids. Trimming took 4 bases from V and 2 from J, leaving 15 bases between them. The CDR3 sequence is CASSGKGAQGNQPQHF. In DNA form, the CDR3 reads TGTGCCAGCAGTGGAAAAGGGGCTCAAGGCAATCAGCCCCAGCATTTT.

The rearrangement links TRBV7-2 to TRBJ2-6; tentative D call: TRBD1 (6 bases). The germline V gene has CDR1 SGHTA and CDR2 FQGNSA. The CDR3 contains 17 residues. V dropped 5 bases and J dropped 0 bases, with 14 bases sitting between them. CDR3 coding DNA: TGTGCCAGCAGCCCCCGAACAGGGATCTCTGGGGCCAACGTCCTGACTTTC. Protein sequence: CASSPRTGISGANVLTF.

Concerning this clone itself: Other DNA sequences from this sample encode an identical CDR3 as well. The chain employs TRBV5-4 and TRBJ2-3; maybe TRBD2 (6 bases). Trimming removed 5 bases from V and 1 base from J, with 8 bases in between. The CDR3 runs 13 residues. Germline values: CDR1 SGHNT, CDR2 YYREEE (reference sequence). The DNA of the CDR3 is TGTGCCAGCAGTCCGGGGGGCACAGATACGCAGTATTTT. Encoded protein: CASSPGGTDTQYF.